Each of the 32 T cell receptor beta chains below was sequenced from the same sample in a study of blood T cells in healthy people across ages. Alongside a J-beta primer mix, a sample-barcoded 5' primer served in a second PCR lasting roughly 6 to 12 cycles. From the 5' RACE reads, TCRdb called clonotypes with MiXCR, one entry per CDR3 protein. The sample includes 980,000 or so distinct CDR3 sequences, approximately 49% of them seen just once. The sequenced sample consisted of blood. The receptor set was obtained from a man younger than 40 in good health.

This clonotype was observed a handful of times. The V and J genes are TRBV7-2 and TRBJ1-4, with D possibly matching TRBD1 (5 bases). From germline, CDR1 is SGHTA and CDR2 FQGNSA. The germline V and J ends were trimmed by 2 bases and 12 bases, with 25 bases remaining between them. This CDR3 is 17 amino acids long. CDR3 sequence: CASSLRLQGVVVEELFF. The CDR3 nucleotides read TGTGCCAGCAGCTTAAGGTTGCAGGGCGTTGTTGTTGAGGAACTGTTTTTT.

The gene calls are TRBV7-2 and TRBJ1-5; possibly TRBD1 for D (6 bases). The CDR3 covers 13 residues. V was clipped by 4 bases and J by 9 bases, with 13 bases between them. In germline, CDR1 is SGHTA, CDR2 FQGNSA. CDR3 coding DNA: TGTGCCAGCAGCTCAGGGGCGGTTGTGCCCCAGCATTTT. The encoded protein is CASSSGAVVPQHF.

The V and J genes are TRBV15 and TRBJ2-7; D uncertain. This CDR3 comprises 13 residues. V was pared by 0 bases and J by 5 bases, with 8 bases between. CDR1 is LNHNV, CDR2 YYDKDF, per germline (reference sequence). The CDR3 protein is CATSRDLVHEQYF. CDR3 nucleotides: TGTGCCACCAGCAGAGATCTGGTCCACGAGCAGTACTTC.

This clonotype was counted a few times. This sequence joins TRBV15 and TRBJ1-5; D not resolved. Germline-derived CDR1 and CDR2 are LNHNV and YYDKDF (reference sequence). This CDR3 contains 12 residues. V shed 8 bases and J shed 4 bases, with 9 bases lying between them. The CDR3, as DNA: TGTGCCACCGCGCAAGAAAATCAGCCCCAGCATTTT. It encodes CATAQENQPQHF.

The genes are TRBV12-3 or TRBV12-4 and TRBJ2-3; unclear D gene. Trimming took 6 bases from V and 2 from J, leaving 15 bases between them. The CDR3 has 15 residues. For the CDR3, the DNA is TGTGCCAGCAGGGTGGGTGACTCACACACAGATACGCAGTATTTT. Translated, it gives CASRVGDSHTDTQYF.

This clonotype was seen a handful of times. J is TRBJ1-2 and V is TRBV5-1; D might be TRBD1 (5 bases). The germline V and J ends were trimmed by 0 bases and 4 bases, with 10 bases remaining between them. CDR3 length equals 14 residues. Germline CDR1 reads SGHRS; CDR2 reads YFSETQ. CDR3 in DNA: TGCGCCAGCAGCTTGGAGACAGCCCTCTATGGCTACACCTTC. Its protein product is CASSLETALYGYTF.

This clonotype was found a few times. The J gene is TRBJ1-1, the V gene TRBV7-2; a possible D gene is TRBD1 (5 bases). The CDR3 extends over 16 amino acids. V was clipped by 4 bases and J by 0 bases, with 15 bases between them. Per germline, CDR1 SGHTA and CDR2 FQGNSA. CDR3 residues: CASSSPLGQLNTEAFF. CDR3 coding DNA: TGTGCCAGCAGCTCGCCTTTGGGGCAGTTGAACACTGAAGCTTTCTTT.

In DNA form, the CDR3 reads TGTGCCAGCAGTTCCTCTGCGGGTATGTATGAGCAGTTCTTC. This translates into CASSSSAGMYEQFF. This sequence joins TRBV12-3 or TRBV12-4 and TRBJ2-1, with D tentatively TRBD2 (5 bases). The CDR3 sequence is 14 residues long. V lost 4 bases to trimming and J lost 8 bases, with 15 bases between them.

V gene TRBV28 combines with J gene TRBJ2-1; D is unresolved. Germline CDR1 reads MDHEN; CDR2 reads SYDVKM. Trimming pared 3 bases from V and 9 bases from J, leaving 3 bases between. The CDR3 is made up of 10 amino acids. This CDR3 reads CASSFTEQFF. The DNA for the CDR3 is TGTGCCAGCAGTTTTACTGAGCAGTTCTTC.

V and J are TRBV27 and TRBJ1-4, with D perhaps matching TRBD1 (6 bases). The CDR3 contains 17 residues. Germline V CDR1 and CDR2: MNHEY, SMNVEV (reference sequence). V gave up 6 bases and J gave up 6 bases, with 23 bases separating them. In nucleotides, the CDR3 is TGTGCCAGCAGCCGCGGGAGAATGGGGGGGGGCGATGAAAAACTGTTTTTT. This encodes CASSRGRMGGGDEKLFF. Complete variable domain (other parts from reference TRBV27 and TRBJ1-4): EAQVTQNPRYLITVTGKKLTVTCSQNMNHEYMSWYRQDPGLGLRQIYYSMNVEVTDKGDVPEGYKVSRKEKRNFPLILESPSPNQTSLYFCASSRGRMGGGDEKLFFGSGTQLSVL.

The chain couples TRBV20-1 to TRBJ2-7; 12 bases line up with TRBD1. Germline assignment: CDR1 DFQATT and CDR2 SNEGSKA (reference sequence). This CDR3 region has 14 residues. Trimming removed 5 bases from V and 5 bases from J; junction bases left unmatched: 7. The CDR3 DNA reads as TGCAGTGCTGGCCCGGGACAGGGGGCTCACGAGCAGTACTTC. As protein: CSAGPGQGAHEQYF.

This chain links TRBV10-1 with TRBJ2-7; D unclear. Gene TRBJ2-5 matches the end of the DNA better, so the J call may be wrong. CDR1 WNHNN and CDR2 SYGVQD come from the germline V gene (reference sequence). The CDR3 is made up of 14 amino acids. CDR3 amino acids: CASSEADLPETQYF. CDR3 bases: TGCGCCAGCAGTGAGGCAGACCTACCGGAGACCCAGTACTTC.

The rearrangement uses TRBV3-1 and TRBJ1-1; no reliable D call. The germline V and J ends were trimmed by 4 bases and 0 bases, with 12 bases remaining between them. The CDR3 spans 15 residues. Germline V gene data show CDR1 as LGHDT and CDR2 as YNNKEL (reference sequence). CDR3 amino acids: CASSPGGLMNTEAFF. The CDR3 DNA is TGTGCCAGCAGCCCCGGCGGGCTCATGAACACTGAAGCTTTCTTT.

The chain employs TRBV5-1 and TRBJ1-1; no reliable D call. The CDR3 consists of 12 residues. The germline V and J ends were trimmed by 0 bases and 7 bases, with 7 bases remaining between them. Germline values: CDR1 SGHRS, CDR2 YFSETQ. This chain's CDR3 is CASSLEAGEAFF. In DNA, the CDR3 is TGCGCCAGCAGCTTGGAGGCGGGTGAAGCTTTCTTT.

J is TRBJ1-2 and V is TRBV10-3; D is unclear. The germline gives CDR1 ENHRY, CDR2 SYGVKD. Trimming shortened V by 6 bases and J by 1 base, and 9 bases separated the two germline ends. The CDR3 loop spans 13 amino acids. The CDR3 loop reads CAIRVQFNYGYTF. Here the CDR3 DNA reads TGTGCCATCAGGGTACAATTTAACTATGGCTACACCTTC.

This sequence joins TRBV29-1 and TRBJ2-1; D unresolved. The J call may be mistaken, given a closer DNA end match to TRBJ2-7. Per the germline V gene, CDR1 is SQVTM and CDR2 is ANQGSEA. This CDR3 contains 15 residues. The CDR3 protein is CSPPSYRISYNEQYF. The CDR3 bases are TGCAGCCCTCCGTCATACAGAATCTCCTACAATGAGCAGTACTTC.

The genes are TRBV5-1 and TRBJ1-1, with D tentatively TRBD1 (5 bases). In germline, CDR1 is SGHRS, CDR2 YFSETQ. Trimming removed 0 bases from V and 11 bases from J, with 11 bases in between. The length of the CDR3 is 12 residues. CDR3 sequence reads: CASSLEGDSAFF. For the CDR3, the DNA is TGCGCCAGCAGCTTGGAAGGGGATTCGGCTTTCTTT.

With regard to this clonotype: An end of the junction does not agree with germline; a read error may underlie this. V gene TRBV7-8 combines with J gene TRBJ1-2, with 10 bases aligning to TRBD1. The CDR3 length is 15 residues. Germline V CDR1 and CDR2: SGHVS, FQNEAQ. Here the CDR3 DNA reads TGTGCCAGCAGCTCCCGGACAGGGGGTAACTATGACTACACCTTC. This codes for CASSSRTGGNYDYTF.

Note on this clonotype: Germline and junction disagree at one end, which may indicate a read error. V usage is TRBV7-2 and J usage is TRBJ1-4; TRBD1 matches 8 bases. The CDR3 contains 14 residues. Germline CDR1 SGHTA, CDR2 FQGNSA. CDR3 nucleotide sequence: TGTGCCAGCAGCCAACAGGGGGGGAATGAAAGACTGTTTTTT. Translation gives CASSQQGGNERLFF. The complete variable domain, with remaining parts taken from reference TRBV7-2 and TRBJ1-4, reads GAGVSQSPSNKVTEKGKDVELRCDPISGHTALYWYRQSLGQGLEFLIYFQGNSAPDKSGLPSDRFSAERTGGSVSTLTIQRTQQEDSAVYLCASSQQGGNERLFFGSGTQLSVL.

J is TRBJ1-2 and V is TRBV7-9; no firm D call. Germline V gives CDR1 SEHNR, CDR2 FQNEAQ (reference sequence). The V end lost 1 base, the J end lost 2 bases, and 11 bases lay between the germline ends. The CDR3 runs 15 residues. The CDR3 region has the DNA TGTGCCAGCAGCTTAGTGGGAGCACTCAACTATGGCTACACCTTC. Its translation: CASSLVGALNYGYTF.

In regard to this clonotype: One junction end does not reproduce the germline sequence, and a read error may be involved. The chain uses TRBV7-2 and TRBJ2-1, with D tentatively TRBD2 (5 bases). The CDR3 loop spans 13 amino acids. Germline CDR1 and CDR2: SGHTA and FQGNSA. CDR3: CASSVAIEMEQFF. The CDR3 nucleotides read TGTGCCAGCAGCGTAGCGATAGAGATGGAGCAGTTCTTC.

A word on this clonotype: This clone may be a read error of a much larger clone one base away. The gene calls are TRBV20-1 and TRBJ2-4; D perhaps matches TRBD2 (5 bases). The DNA end is a closer match to TRBJ2-5, so the J assignment may be wrong. The germline gives CDR1 DFQATT, CDR2 SNEGSKA (reference sequence). CDR3 size: 16 residues. The CDR3 nucleotides read TGCAGTGCTAGAGATTTCCTCTCGGGGTCTCAAGGGACCCAGTACTTC. This encodes CSARDFLSGSQGTQYF.

Only a few counts were recorded for this clonotype. This chain's CDR3 is CASSLGVRWVQETQYF. CDR3 bases: TGTGCCAGCAGCTTAGGGGTCAGGTGGGTCCAAGAGACCCAGTACTTC. The rearrangement joins TRBV11-2 to TRBJ2-5; no clear D gene. The germline CDR1 and CDR2 sequences are SGHAT and FQNNGV. This CDR3 has 16 amino acids. The V and J ends lost 1 base and 1 base respectively, with 13 bases between them.

The chain links TRBV5-1 to TRBJ2-3; D possibly corresponds to TRBD1 (6 bases). The length of the CDR3 is 15 residues. Germline CDR1 and CDR2: SGHRS and YFSETQ. V was trimmed by 4 bases and J by 3 bases, leaving 15 bases between them. CDR3 loop: CASSPQGELTDTQYF. CDR3 sequence (DNA): TGCGCCAGCAGCCCACAGGGAGAGTTAACAGATACGCAGTATTTT.

This sequence joins TRBV3-1 and TRBJ1-5, with 10 bases fitting TRBD1. The CDR3 extends over 21 amino acids. Germline-derived CDR1 and CDR2 are LGHDT and YNNKEL (reference sequence). J was trimmed by 2 bases and V by 4 bases; bases with no gene match: 20. DNA for the CDR3: TGTGCCAGCAGCCCGAAAGGGGAAGACAGGGGGCCACTTATTTGCAATCAGCCCCAGCATTTT. Translation gives CASSPKGEDRGPLICNQPQHF.

The chain employs TRBV27 and TRBJ1-2; the D is unclear. CDR1 MNHEY and CDR2 SMNVEV come from the germline V gene (reference sequence). This CDR3 comprises 14 residues. V lost 5 bases to trimming and J lost 3 bases, with 13 bases between them. In DNA, the CDR3 is TGTGCCAGCAGTCCCACAGAGTACTACTATGGCTACACCTTC. This translates into CASSPTEYYYGYTF.

This clonotype was counted only a few times. CDR3 DNA: TGTGCCAGCTGGGACGCGGGCGCCTACGAGCAGTACTTC. Protein product: CASWDAGAYEQYF. This chain connects TRBV27 to TRBJ2-7; the D call may be TRBD1 or TRBD2 (5 bases each). V was shortened by 8 bases and J by 2 bases, with 13 bases between the two germline ends. Germline V gene data show CDR1 as MNHEY and CDR2 as SMNVEV (reference sequence). The CDR3 covers 13 residues.

The chain recombines TRBV4-2 with TRBJ2-2, with D perhaps being TRBD1 or TRBD2 (6 bases each). CDR1 and CDR2 from the germline V gene are LGHNA and YNFKEQ. This CDR3 has 16 residues. V was pared by 1 base and J by 4 bases, with 13 bases between. The CDR3 DNA follows: TGTGCCAGCAGCCAAGGAGAGCCGGGGGCCACCGGGGAGCTGTTTTTT. It translates to CASSQGEPGATGELFF.

This clonotype has only a few counts. The chain couples TRBV5-1 to TRBJ2-7; 10 bases are shared with TRBD1. V trimming: 4 bases; J trimming: 2 bases; junction bases outside the gene matches: 6. CDR1 is SGHRS and CDR2 is YFSETQ in the germline V gene. This CDR3 has 15 residues. The CDR3 DNA reads TGCGCCAGCAGCCCTCGGACAGGGGGAACCTACGAGCAGTACTTC. This codes for CASSPRTGGTYEQYF.

The rearrangement uses TRBV27 and TRBJ2-2; TRBD2 might be the D (5 bases). Trimming shortened V by 7 bases and J by 5 bases, and 17 bases separated the two germline ends. Germline values: CDR1 MNHEY, CDR2 SMNVEV (reference sequence). The CDR3 sequence is 15 residues long. CDR3 amino acids: CASTRSGEGTGELFF. CDR3 in DNA: TGTGCCAGCACCCGATCCGGGGAAGGAACCGGGGAGCTGTTTTTT.

V and J are TRBV28 and TRBJ1-5; maybe TRBD1 (5 bases). Germline V gene data show CDR1 as MDHEN and CDR2 as SYDVKM. This CDR3 spans 15 amino acids. V lost 6 bases and J 0 bases, leaving 12 bases between the germline ends. The CDR3 reads CASRPGTASNQPQHF. DNA for the CDR3: TGTGCCAGCAGGCCTGGGACGGCTAGCAATCAGCCCCAGCATTTT.

On this clonotype itself: The junction shows a germline mismatch at one end, possibly a read error. The chain is built from TRBV9 and TRBJ1-2; TRBD1 aligns across 7 bases. The CDR3 has 13 residues. Germline V lookup: CDR1 SGDLS, CDR2 YYNGEE. The CDR3 nucleotides read TGTGCCGGCAGCGTAGGGGGCGACTATGGCTACACCTTC. Translation: CAGSVGGDYGYTF.